This TCR beta chain was captured in a study of cytomegalovirus exposure and HLA in healthy donors. General observations from the study: Later analysis found that TCR beta chains associated with HLA were more clonally expanded than other, equally common chains. Despite most TCR sequences being rare, some public TCRs occurred in many donors.

Worth noting for this clone: Its antigen is undetermined.

CDR1 and CDR2 from the germline V gene are SGHRS and YFSETQ. J was trimmed by 5 bases and V by 0 bases; bases with no gene match: 10. The CDR3 consists of 17 residues. The primer mix had 60 Vbeta and 13 Jbeta primers. Sequenced by immunoSEQ multiplex PCR; TCRdb stores in-frame clones only, minus some. The sample comprises 150,000 to 200,000 clones, about 80% of which are singletons, and roughly 9.7% rests with the top ten. Each donor was nominally healthy when sampled (though unrecorded immune exposures were likely). Sequencing was done on a sample of PBMCs. V usage is TRBV5-1 and J usage is TRBJ2-7; 11 positions match TRBD1. This sequence was found in a man between 18 and 35 years old in good health and CMV-seropositive. The DNA of the CDR3 is TGCGCCAGCAGCTTGGTCCCCCCGGGACAGGGGGGTCACGAGCAGTACTTC. Protein: CASSLVPPGQGGHEQYF.